The present T cell receptor (beta chain) was sequenced within a study of CD8 T cells in Susac syndrome (dated by TCRdb to between 2018 and 2020). General notes on the study: Whether CD8+ T cell activation and differentiation in Susac syndrome was antigen driven was tested using repertoire sequencing. Summary of the overall study and its limitations: The study acknowledged that relatively few individuals were included in the TCR sequencing and HLA analysis.

Peripheral blood CD8+ and CD4+ T cells from healthy donors, Susac syndrome patients and multiple sclerosis patients were profiled using high-throughput TCR beta sequencing. Multiple sclerosis controls were treatment-naive patients with stable or active relapsing-remitting disease fulfilling revised McDonald criteria. CD8+ TEMRA cells were enriched by FACS, while bulk CD8+ and CD4+ T cells were purified by magnetic negative isolation. Blood was drawn into EDTA tubes, processed within 24 hours, and PBMCs were isolated by density gradient centrifugation. PBMCs destined for TCR sequencing were cryopreserved in liquid nitrogen and later thawed in a 37 °C water bath. Purity of sorted or isolated CD4+, CD8+ and CD8+ TEMRA cells was at least 90%. RNA was extracted using the RNeasy kit, and roughly 0.5 to 1 microgram was reverse transcribed with random hexamers. TCR beta CDR3 regions were amplified with the immunoSEQ multiplex PCR assay covering 54 Vbeta and 13 Jbeta segments. To correct PCR amplification bias, a synthetic template baseline was used for both primer optimization and computational correction. The authors' pipeline ran thus. Reads were annotated to V, D and J genes according to IMGT and were analyzed with immunoSEQ Analyzer, with only productive sequences retained. Clonality was calculated as one minus the Shannon entropy normalized by log2 of the number of productive unique sequences. For each patient and control, public and private clones were evaluated within the 100 most prevalent clones. Clones were defined as Susac-specific when absent from the healthy and MS cohorts, from about a thousand published viral clones and from other ImmuneACCESS disease sequences. Using fastp trimming at Q25 and MiXCR clonotype assembly, TCRdb reanalyzed the public sequencing data and kept in-frame beta chains. Every CDR3 protein is listed once, alongside the most common genes and DNA of its rows. What appears here as the V and J calls and clone size reflects TCRdb's work, not the paper's. This sample gives roughly 120,000 distinct CDR3 sequences in total; around 92% of them show up just once. Jointly, the top ten make up roughly 0.088% of the sample.

Trimming costs V 3 bases and J 4 bases, and their ends lie 9 bases apart. The germline V gene (reference sequence) specifies DFQATT as CDR1 and SNEGSKA as CDR2. The CDR3 sequence holds 12 residues, the cysteine and phenylalanine included. Just CDR3 DNA is preserved here, 36 bases in frame from base 1. Details on this clonotype: No antigen is known for it. Base qualities are missing; no much larger clone stands one base away.

The receptor chain draws on TRBV20-1 and TRBJ2-5; no confident D gene assignment can be made. Sequencing was done on a sample of CD4+ T cells from PBMCs. This sequence was found in a human donor with multiple sclerosis. The CDR3 region: CSARLPPETQYF. The DNA sequence follows: TGCAGTGCTAGGTTACCTCCAGAGACCCAGTACTTC.